What follows is one T cell receptor beta chain and its context. CTLA-4 blockade with ipilimumab, together with focal radiation, was given to patients with chemo-refractory metastatic non-small-cell lung cancer. The data were obtained in a study of radiotherapy plus CTLA-4 blockade in lung cancer. Libraries were prepared by immunoSEQ multiplex PCR; TCRdb keeps only in-frame clonotypes and omits some of them. The sample lists some 73,000 clones; around 78% were seen once. The receptor was derived from a human donor with non-small cell lung cancer whose response to radiotherapy plus ipilimumab could not be evaluated. Some clones in this sample may be carry-over from other donors' samples. The sequencing used peripheral blood, collected from a patient treated with radiotherapy plus ipilimumab.

The CDR3 loop is CASSFRAGGDPTDTQYF. For the CDR3, the DNA is TGTGCCAGCAGCTTTCGAGCAGGGGGAGACCCGACAGATACGCAGTATTTT. This chain uses TRBV9 with TRBJ2-3; the match to TRBD1 covers 7 bases. Germline CDR1 reads SGDLS; CDR2 reads YYNGEE. The CDR3 totals 17 residues. The J segment lost 3 bases and the V segment lost 4 bases, leaving 14 bases of the junction unmatched.